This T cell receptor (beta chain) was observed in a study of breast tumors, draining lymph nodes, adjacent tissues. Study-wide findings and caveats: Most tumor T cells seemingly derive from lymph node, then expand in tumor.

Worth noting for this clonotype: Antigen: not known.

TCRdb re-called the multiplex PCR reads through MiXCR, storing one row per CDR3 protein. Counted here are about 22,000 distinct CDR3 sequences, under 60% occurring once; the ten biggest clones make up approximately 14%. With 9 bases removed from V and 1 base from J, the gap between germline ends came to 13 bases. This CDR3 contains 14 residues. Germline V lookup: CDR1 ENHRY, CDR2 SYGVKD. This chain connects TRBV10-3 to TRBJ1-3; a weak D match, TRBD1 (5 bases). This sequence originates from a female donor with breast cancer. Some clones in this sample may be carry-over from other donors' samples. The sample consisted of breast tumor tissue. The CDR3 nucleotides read TGTGCCATAAGGGACCATATTTCTGGAAACACCATATATTTT. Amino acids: CAIRDHISGNTIYF.